One and the same sample provided the 30 T cell receptor beta chains below, sequenced in a study of blood T cell repertoires in COVID-19. Assay: immunoSEQ multiplex PCR; the TCRdb copy retains only in-frame clones and omits some. This table has about 50,000 clones, 86% appearing once. Sequencing was done on a sample of peripheral blood. The origin of the receptors is a woman aged 55-70 years with acute or convalescent COVID-19.

The V and J genes are TRBV7-3 and TRBJ2-5, with TRBD1 matching over 7 bases. The CDR3 spans 14 residues. The germline CDR1 and CDR2 sequences are SGHTA and FQGTGA. V lost 5 bases to trimming and J lost 0 bases; unmatched junction nucleotides: 3. The CDR3 spells CASSPGTDQETQYF. Written as DNA, the CDR3 is TGTGCCAGCAGCCCCGGGACAGACCAAGAGACCCAGTACTTC.

J is TRBJ1-5 and V is TRBV6-5; D is undetermined. The ends were cut back, 6 bases at V and 6 bases at J, with 9 bases in the middle. Germline V gene sequence: CDR1 MNHEY, CDR2 SVGAGI. CDR3 size: 12 residues. CDR3 residues: CASSRAGQPQHF. CDR3 bases: TGTGCCAGCAGCCGGGCGGGTCAGCCCCAGCATTTT.

This clone was observed a few times. This chain joins TRBV6-5 and TRBJ2-6; weak D call: TRBD2 (6 bases). Trimming cost V 6 bases and J 1 base, with 10 bases left between them. The CDR3 is 15 residues long. Germline-derived CDR1 and CDR2 are MNHEY and SVGAGI. CDR3 DNA: TGTGCCAGCAGACTGGGGGGATCTGGGGCCAACGTCCTGACTTTC. Its protein product is CASRLGGSGANVLTF.

The chain uses TRBV7-9 and TRBJ1-2; D is unresolved. The germline V gene has CDR1 SEHNR and CDR2 FQNEAQ (reference sequence). This CDR3 has 13 amino acids. The V and J ends lost 5 bases and 5 bases respectively, with 12 bases between them. DNA of the CDR3: TGTGCCAGCAGCCCCCCGGGAGGATATGGCTACACCTTC. This codes for CASSPPGGYGYTF. Combining the CDR3 with reference TRBV7-9 and TRBJ1-2 gives the whole variable domain DTGVSQNPRHKITKRGQNVTFRCDPISEHNRLYWYRQTLGQGPEFLTYFQNEAQLEKSRLLSDRFSAERPKGSFSTLEIQRTEQGDSAMYLCASSPPGGYGYTFGSGTRLTVV.

The chain joins TRBV9 to TRBJ2-1, with D possibly matching TRBD2 (6 bases). The CDR3 sequence is 14 residues long. CDR1 and CDR2 (germline): SGDLS, YYNGEE. Trimming cost V 0 bases and J 7 bases, with 11 bases left between them. In DNA, the CDR3 is TGTGCCAGCAGCGTAGATCGGGGGATGAATGAGCAGTTCTTC. It yields the protein CASSVDRGMNEQFF.

This chain connects TRBV28 to TRBJ2-4; D call uncertain. CDR3 length equals 16 residues. Germline V gene lookup returns CDR1 MDHEN and CDR2 SYDVKM. The V end was cut by 8 bases, the J end by 2 bases, with 19 bases between. The CDR3 sequence is CASGTRGTTTKNIQYF. The CDR3 nucleotides read TGTGCCAGCGGCACCCGAGGTACTACAACCAAAAACATTCAGTACTTC.

This clone was detected a few times. V is TRBV2 and J is TRBJ1-1; the D gene is possibly TRBD1 (6 bases). The CDR3 sequence is 13 residues long. V dropped 1 base and J dropped 3 bases, with 6 bases sitting between them. The germline V gene encodes CDR1 SNHLY and CDR2 FYNNEI. The CDR3 loop reads CASSEDRDTEAFF. The DNA of the CDR3 is TGTGCCAGCAGTGAAGACAGGGACACTGAAGCTTTCTTT.

The rearrangement uses TRBV5-6 and TRBJ2-2; TRBD2 agrees at 7 bases. There are 18 residues in the CDR3. The J segment lost 1 base and the V segment lost 3 bases, leaving 12 bases of the junction unmatched. The germline V gene has CDR1 SGHDT and CDR2 YYEEEE. The CDR3 DNA reads TGTGCCAGCAGCTCAGTATCCGGGACTACGATGAACACCGGGGAGCTGTTTTTT. It is translated as CASSSVSGTTMNTGELFF.

The chain combines TRBV3-1 (or the pseudogene TRBV3-2) with TRBJ2-7; 15 bases agree with TRBD2. After removal of 3 bases from V and 2 bases from J, the junction contained 2 bases not matched to a gene. This CDR3 region has 16 residues. CDR1 and CDR2 (germline): LGHDT, YNNKEL (reference sequence). CDR3 residues: CASSHGLAGGTYEQYF. The DNA of the CDR3 is TGTGCCAGCAGCCACGGACTAGCGGGGGGGACCTACGAGCAGTACTTC.

The chain employs TRBV5-1 and TRBJ1-1; D is unclear. The CDR3 runs 15 residues. Trimming pared 3 bases from V and 5 bases from J, leaving 17 bases between. CDR1 SGHRS and CDR2 YFSETQ come from the germline V gene. CDR3 protein: CASSYYDGSGTEAFF. CDR3 sequence (DNA): TGCGCCAGCAGCTACTACGACGGCTCGGGGACTGAAGCTTTCTTT.

This chain uses TRBV30 with TRBJ1-5, with 7 bases that match TRBD1. The junction had 10 bases not matched to a gene; V was cut back by 3 bases and J by 5 bases. This CDR3 is 15 amino acids long. The germline V gene has CDR1 GTSNPN and CDR2 SVGIG (reference sequence). The CDR3 is CAWRGTQGDHQPQHF. The DNA of the CDR3 is TGTGCCTGGAGAGGGACCCAGGGGGATCATCAGCCCCAGCATTTT.

This clone was counted between two and nine times. This sequence joins TRBV28 and TRBJ2-7; no definite D call. The length of the CDR3 is 12 residues. V was trimmed by 4 bases and J by 6 bases, leaving 10 bases between them. Germline V lookup: CDR1 MDHEN, CDR2 SYDVKM. The CDR3, as DNA: TGTGCCAGCAGTTGGTCTATCGCCGAGCAGTACTTC. Translated: CASSWSIAEQYF.

The chain has TRBV29-1 and TRBJ2-7; 12 positions match TRBD2. The CDR3 runs 14 residues. The J segment lost 3 bases and the V segment lost 4 bases, leaving 4 bases of the junction unmatched. Germline V gene lookup returns CDR1 SQVTM and CDR2 ANQGSEA. The CDR3 coding sequence is TGCAGCGTTGCTCAGGGACTAGCGGGCTACGAGCAGTACTTC. Amino acids: CSVAQGLAGYEQYF.

The chain employs TRBV29-1 and TRBJ2-1, with TRBD1 identical over 9 bases. With V trimmed by 4 bases and J by 0 bases, 16 bases remained unmatched. The CDR3 is 19 amino acids. The germline V gene has CDR1 SQVTM and CDR2 ANQGSEA. CDR3 nucleotides: TGCAGCGTTGTCCCCCCGGGACAGGGTACTCCGAGCTCCTACAATGAGCAGTTCTTC. It encodes CSVVPPGQGTPSSYNEQFF.

This clone was seen only once. The CDR3, as DNA: TGTGCCAGCAGTGTGGTTGTGGGGCTTACTGCCTCTGGAAACACCATATATTTT. This encodes CASSVVVGLTASGNTIYF. The chain is built from TRBV6-1 and TRBJ1-3, with D tentatively TRBD1 (5 bases). The CDR3 is 18 residues long. V dropped 4 bases and J dropped 0 bases, with 19 bases sitting between them. Germline lookup yields CDR1 MNHNS and CDR2 SASEGT.

The chain couples TRBV7-2 to TRBJ2-7; TRBD2 agrees at 12 bases. The J segment lost 4 bases and the V segment lost 5 bases, leaving 6 bases of the junction unmatched. Germline V gene data show CDR1 as SGHTA and CDR2 as FQGNSA. The CDR3 totals 15 residues. The CDR3 nucleotides are TGTGCCAGCAGCGCCCCGACTAGCGGGAGTTACGAGCAGTACTTC. This codes for CASSAPTSGSYEQYF.

This sequence joins TRBV6-5 and TRBJ2-7; the D gene is possibly TRBD2 (6 bases). CDR1 MNHEY and CDR2 SVGAGI come from the germline V gene. V lost 2 bases, J lost 0 bases, and 11 bases lay in between. The length of the CDR3 is 15 residues. CDR3 bases: TGTGCCAGCAGTTACGGTAGCGGTCTCTCCTACGAGCAGTACTTC. Translated: CASSYGSGLSYEQYF.

The V call is TRBV12-3 or TRBV12-4, the J call TRBJ1-4; tentatively, D is TRBD1 (6 bases). The CDR3 is 13 amino acids. Trimming shortened V by 5 bases and J by 6 bases, and 10 bases separated the two germline ends. The CDR3 region has the DNA TGTGCCAGCAGTACAGGGAGCCATGAAAAACTGTTTTTT. Translation: CASSTGSHEKLFF.

The chain is built from TRBV5-6 and TRBJ2-2, with TRBD1 as a possible D gene (6 bases). This CDR3 has 17 amino acids. Trimming took 4 bases from V and 0 from J, leaving 16 bases between them. Germline CDR1 and CDR2: SGHDT and YYEEEE. The CDR3 region is CASSRRTWTANTGELFF. The DNA for the CDR3 is TGTGCCAGCAGCCGCCGGACTTGGACAGCGAACACCGGGGAGCTGTTTTTT.

The chain combines TRBV6-1 with TRBJ1-2, with D unresolved. The CDR3 sequence is 13 residues long. Germline CDR1 is MNHNS and CDR2 is SASEGT. Trimming removed 0 bases at V and 6 bases at J, with 8 bases between. CDR3 loop: CASSEAGGDGYTF. The CDR3 coding sequence is TGTGCCAGCAGTGAAGCTGGAGGAGATGGCTACACCTTC.

The V gene is TRBV5-8, the J gene TRBJ2-5; TRBD2 agrees at 13 bases. The germline gives CDR1 SGHTS, CDR2 YDEGEE. V shed 0 bases and J 1 base; nucleotides not matched to a gene: 3. The CDR3 covers 17 residues. The CDR3 DNA is TGTGCCAGCAGCTTGGGACTAGCGGGAGGCACCCAAGAGACCCAGTACTTC. Its protein is CASSLGLAGGTQETQYF.

This clone was recorded once. This CDR3 reads CASTKDSLDGYTF. The DNA for the CDR3 is TGTGCCAGCACAAAGGACAGCTTGGATGGCTACACCTTC. The J gene is TRBJ1-2, the V gene TRBV11-1, with D perhaps TRBD1 (6 bases). The V gene's germline CDR1 is SGHAT and CDR2 FQDESV (reference sequence). This CDR3 has 13 residues. Between the trimmed V and J ends, which lost 7 bases and 6 bases, there was a span of 15 bases.

The table lists this clone with a count of one. CDR3 nucleotide sequence: TGTGCCAGCAGGAAACAGGGGGCCACTGAAGCTTTCTTT. This sequence encodes CASRKQGATEAFF. The chain couples TRBV6-5 to TRBJ1-1; TRBD1 matches 9 bases. The germline V gene has CDR1 MNHEY and CDR2 SVGAGI. J was trimmed by 4 bases and V by 6 bases; bases with no gene match: 3. The CDR3 loop spans 13 amino acids.

The chain couples TRBV19 to TRBJ1-2, with a weak D call TRBD1 (5 bases). This CDR3 comprises 16 residues. Trimming took off 4 bases at V and 4 bases at J, with 19 bases between the two ends. Germline V gene lookup returns CDR1 LNHDA and CDR2 SQIVND (reference sequence). CDR3 nucleotide sequence: TGTGCCAGTAGTACCACAGGTGGAGGGTTGGCCTATGGCTACACCTTC. This gives the protein CASSTTGGGLAYGYTF. Together with reference TRBV19 and TRBJ1-2, the CDR3 gives the full variable domain: DGGITQSPKYLFRKEGQNVTLSCEQNLNHDAMYWYRQDPGQGLRLIYYSQIVNDFQKGDIAEGYSVSREKKESFPLTVTSAQKNPTAFYLCASSTTGGGLAYGYTFGSGTRLTVV.

This chain links TRBV2 with TRBJ2-5; D may be TRBD1 (6 bases). With 3 bases removed from V and 2 bases from J, the gap between germline ends came to 7 bases. Germline-derived CDR1 and CDR2 are SNHLY and FYNNEI. The CDR3 has 13 residues. The CDR3, as DNA: TGTGCCAGCAGTGAGAGGGGGCAAGAGACCCAGTACTTC. This encodes CASSERGQETQYF. The full variable domain, with the rest looked up from reference TRBV2 and TRBJ2-5, is EPEVTQTPSHQVTQMGQEVILRCVPISNHLYFYWYRQILGQKVEFLVSFYNNEISEKSEIFDDQFSVERPDGSNFTLKIRSTKLEDSAMYFCASSERGQETQYFGPGTRLLVL.

The genes are TRBV3-1 (or the pseudogene TRBV3-2) and TRBJ2-7; TRBD2 agrees at 9 bases. CDR1 LGHDT and CDR2 YNNKEL come from the germline V gene (reference sequence). CDR3 length: 14 amino acids. Trimming at V came to 4 bases and at J to 5 bases, leaving 6 bases not matched to a gene. CDR3 nucleotide sequence: TGTGCCAGCAGCCTGGGACTAGCCAGTGACGAGCAGTACTTC. As protein: CASSLGLASDEQYF.

The chain links TRBV6-1 to TRBJ2-1; 7 nucleotides align to TRBD2. J was trimmed by 3 bases and V by 3 bases; bases with no gene match: 17. The germline CDR1 and CDR2 sequences are MNHNS and SASEGT. The CDR3 length is 19 residues. CDR3 sequence: CASSETAGTNIMRYNEQFF. For the CDR3, the DNA is TGTGCCAGCAGTGAGACAGCGGGAACGAACATCATGCGCTACAATGAGCAGTTCTTC.

The chain recombines TRBV2 with TRBJ2-5; 11 nucleotides align to TRBD1. V trimming: 5 bases; J trimming: 2 bases; junction bases outside the gene matches: 16. The CDR3 has 19 amino acids. Germline CDR1 and CDR2: SNHLY and FYNNEI. CDR3: CASSSYMDRGRSVQETQYF. Here the CDR3 DNA reads TGTGCCAGCAGTAGCTATATGGACAGGGGGCGATCTGTACAAGAGACCCAGTACTTC.

With regard to this clone: One end of the junction does not line up with germline, which may come from a read error. The V and J genes are TRBV7-2 and TRBJ2-1, with TRBD1 identical over 8 bases. Germline CDR1 is SGHTA and CDR2 is FQGNSA. There are 15 residues in the CDR3. CDR3 nucleotides: TGTGCCAGCAGCTTAGGTGGGACAGGTCGCAATGGGCAGTTCTTC. Encoded protein: CASSLGGTGRNGQFF.

This chain links TRBV30 with TRBJ1-6; D is unclear. The CDR3 is 15 amino acids. The V gene's germline CDR1 is GTSNPN and CDR2 SVGIG (reference sequence). The CDR3 DNA reads as TGTGCTTCCCTCGCACAGAGCTCCTATAATTCACCCCTCCACTTT. Its protein product is CASLAQSSYNSPLHF.